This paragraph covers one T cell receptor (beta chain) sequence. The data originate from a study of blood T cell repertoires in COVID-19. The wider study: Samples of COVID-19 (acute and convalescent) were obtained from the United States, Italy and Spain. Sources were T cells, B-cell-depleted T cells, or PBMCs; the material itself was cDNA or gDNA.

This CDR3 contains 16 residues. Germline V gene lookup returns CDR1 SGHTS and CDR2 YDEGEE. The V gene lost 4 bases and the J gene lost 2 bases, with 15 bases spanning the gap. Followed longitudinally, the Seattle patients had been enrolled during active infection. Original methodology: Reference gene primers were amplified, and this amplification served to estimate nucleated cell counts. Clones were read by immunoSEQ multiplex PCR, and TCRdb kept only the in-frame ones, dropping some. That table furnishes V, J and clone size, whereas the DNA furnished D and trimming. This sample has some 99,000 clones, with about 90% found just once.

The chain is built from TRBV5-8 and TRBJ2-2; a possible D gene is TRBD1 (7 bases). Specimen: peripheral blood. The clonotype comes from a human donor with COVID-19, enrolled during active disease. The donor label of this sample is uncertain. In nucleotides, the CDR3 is TGTGCCAGCAGCGGGAGGACAGGATCTAACACCGGGGAGCTGTTTTTT. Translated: CASSGRTGSNTGELFF.